One and the same sample provided the 4 T cell receptor beta chains below, sequenced in a study of T cell repertoires in cytomegalovirus infection. Each CDR3 protein is one row after TCRdb ran MiXCR on the reads. The top ten hold approximately 9.9% of the sample, which has roughly 140,000 distinct CDR3 sequences, 23% seen once. Sequenced material: PBMCs. The source is a human donor in good health (CMV status not recorded). Some clones in this sample may be carry-over from other donors' samples.

Concerning this clonotype itself: As the CDR3 is not closed by the conserved phenylalanine or tryptophan, this likely results from a read error. It is unclear where the CDR3 begins or ends on the DNA, so no DNA is shown, and the CDR3 is as TCRdb lists it. The chain uses TRBV6-5 and TRBJ1-4; the table's D call TRBD1 went unverified against the DNA. The CDR3 is 12 residues long, ends included. CDR1 and CDR2 (germline): MNHEY, SVGAGI. The CDR3 loop is CASSSVGTGVFL.

This clonotype was picked up a small number of times. V is TRBV11-3 and J is TRBJ1-5; TRBD1 might be the D (6 bases). Per the germline V gene, CDR1 is SGHNT and CDR2 is YENEEA. The V end was cut by 1 base, the J end by 5 bases, with 12 bases between. This CDR3 spans 15 amino acids. Here the CDR3 reads CASSLVAGDDQPQHF. CDR3 DNA sequence: TGTGCCAGCAGCTTAGTGGCAGGGGATGATCAGCCCCAGCATTTT.

For the CDR3, the DNA is TGTGCCAGCAGCTTAGGACGGACCCCAGATACGCAGTATTTT. Its translation: CASSLGRTPDTQYF. The chain links TRBV11-1 to TRBJ2-3; D gene uncertain. The CDR3 is 14 amino acids. CDR1 and CDR2 from the germline V gene are SGHAT and FQDESV (reference sequence). V was trimmed by 1 base and J by 4 bases, leaving 9 bases between them.

This clonotype was seen a handful of times. The rearrangement uses TRBV5-6 and TRBJ2-3; tentatively, D is TRBD2 (6 bases). Trimming removed 4 bases at V and 8 bases at J, with 14 bases between. Germline lookup yields CDR1 SGHDT and CDR2 YYEEEE. CDR3 size: 13 residues. Written as DNA, the CDR3 is TGTGCCAGCAGCCTGGTACGGGACTCTACGCAGTATTTT. Translating it yields CASSLVRDSTQYF.